Sequencing of this T cell receptor (beta chain) was carried out in a study of PD-1 blockade in classical Hodgkin lymphoma. Study details: Patients were given intravenous nivolumab, 3 mg/kg, every 2 weeks. Study outcomes and limitations: Reported findings placed baseline TCR diversity lower in newly diagnosed patients (compared with healthy donors). Any patient who commenced nivolumab under 1 year after ASCT was excluded. Newly diagnosed patients had diversity similar to the baseline diversity of complete responders.

Profiled with immunoSEQ multiplex PCR; TCRdb holds only in-frame clones, not every one. The repertoire consists of 90,000 to 100,000 clones, with more than 80% occurring once and the leading ten covering about 16%. The sample holds one count of this clone. What it binds is not known. Relapses following autologous stem cell transplantation were seen in all patients, with brentuximab vedotin exposure varying. The CDR3 is made up of 22 amino acids. CDR1 LNHDA and CDR2 SQIVND come from the germline V gene (reference sequence). V was pared by 5 bases and J by 0 bases, with 25 bases of the junction left unmatched.

The chain has TRBV19 and TRBJ1-2, with 9 bases fitting TRBD1. The sequence was obtained from a human donor with classical Hodgkin lymphoma. Here the sequenced sample was peripheral blood mononuclear cells (PBMCs), taken before the second cycle of nivolumab. CDR3 nucleotides: TGTGCCAGTAGTGTCGGACAGGGGAGGGTAGGGGGCAAACTATCGTCTAACTATGGCTACACCTTC. Translating it yields CASSVGQGRVGGKLSSNYGYTF.